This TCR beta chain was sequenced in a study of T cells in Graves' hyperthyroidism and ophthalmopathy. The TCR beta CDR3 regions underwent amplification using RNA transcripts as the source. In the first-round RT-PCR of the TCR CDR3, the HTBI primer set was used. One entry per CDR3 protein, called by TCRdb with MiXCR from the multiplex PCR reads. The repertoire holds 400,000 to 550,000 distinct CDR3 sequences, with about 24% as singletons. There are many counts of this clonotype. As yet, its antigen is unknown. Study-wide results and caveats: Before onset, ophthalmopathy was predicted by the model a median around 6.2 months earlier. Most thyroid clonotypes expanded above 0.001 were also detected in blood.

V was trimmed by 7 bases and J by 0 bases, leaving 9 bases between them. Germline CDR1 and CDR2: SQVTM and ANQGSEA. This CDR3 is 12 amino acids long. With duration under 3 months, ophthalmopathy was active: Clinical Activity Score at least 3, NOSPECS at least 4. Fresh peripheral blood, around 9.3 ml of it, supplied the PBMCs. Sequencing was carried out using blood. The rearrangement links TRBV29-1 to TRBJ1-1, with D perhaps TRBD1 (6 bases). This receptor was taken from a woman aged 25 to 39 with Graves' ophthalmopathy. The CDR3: CSGEGVNTEAFF. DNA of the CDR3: TGCAGCGGGGAGGGGGTGAACACTGAAGCTTTCTTT.